Given below is one TCR beta chain in context. Its matching antigen is unknown. These data come from a study of post-analysis software for immune sequencing data. General observations from the study: Significantly lower normalized Chao1 diversity was found in patients with multiple sclerosis relative to controls. By F measure, strong co-clustering occurred among samples prepared in the same batch. Relative to controls, patients had five TRBV segments at higher frequency, with TRBV5-6, TRBV5-1 and TRBV20-1 among these.

TCR beta cDNA libraries included unique molecular identifiers. Yield was some 500,000 cDNA molecules from about 1 to 10 million T cells. Using its own MiXCR run on the PCR reads, TCRdb lists one record per CDR3 protein. In the table there are more than 500,000 distinct CDR3 sequences, roughly 34% of which are singletons. In germline, CDR1 is SGHRS, CDR2 YFSETQ. The CDR3 is 15 residues long. This chain uses TRBV5-1 with TRBJ2-1, with D maybe TRBD2 (5 bases). The DNA end is a closer match to TRBJ2-7, so the J assignment may be wrong. The source of this sequence is a girl aged 2 to 17 with multiple sclerosis. Sequencing was done on a sample of blood. For the CDR3, the DNA is TGCGCCAGCAGATCGGGGAATGAACCCTACAATGAGCAGTACTTC. This sequence encodes CASRSGNEPYNEQYF.